This TCR beta chain was retrieved from a study of regulatory T cells in long-lasting Graves disease. Relying on iRepertoire HTBI primers and Arm-PCR of CDR3 regions, the team built TCR beta libraries. TCRdb called the multiplex PCR reads again in MiXCR, with one record for every CDR3 protein. The sample yields 350,000 to 500,000 distinct CDR3 sequences, 14% seen once. The time point here: newly diagnosed GD, antithyroid drugs for less than 3 months. PBMC RNA was the source of the TCR library. This clonotype was detected only a few times. These data were likewise used in another study, on T cells in Graves' hyperthyroidism and ophthalmopathy. From that paper: The TCR CDR3 was amplified in a first-round RT-PCR using the HTBI primer set.

The sequence derives from a woman aged 50 to 65 with Graves disease. The material sequenced was peripheral blood mononuclear cells (PBMCs), taken at new diagnosis, from a patient treated with antithyroid drugs.

This CDR3 reads CASSPGSFTYNEQFF. The CDR3 nucleotides read TGTGCCAGCTCACCAGGTTCTTTTACGTACAATGAGCAGTTCTTC. The chain uses TRBV18 and TRBJ2-1; D gene ambiguous. The CDR3 is 15 amino acids. The ends were cut back, 2 bases at V and 4 bases at J, with 12 bases in the middle. Germline V gene lookup returns CDR1 KGHSH and CDR2 LQKENI.